The TCR beta chain described here comes from a study of T cells in Graves' hyperthyroidism and ophthalmopathy. Study information: Staff took peripheral blood when the initial diagnosis was made, before any treatment began.

As concerns this clonotype: The antigen is undetermined.

Study observations and caveats: Most thyroid-expanded clonotypes above 0.001 were also found in blood.

V was clipped by 5 bases and J by 11 bases; unmatched bases: 11. The CDR3 runs 13 residues. The V gene's germline CDR1 is MNHNS and CDR2 SASEGT. TCR beta CDR3 regions were amplified from RNA. Carried out on the TCR CDR3, a first-round RT-PCR used the HTBI primer set. Using its own MiXCR run on the multiplex PCR reads, TCRdb lists one record per CDR3 protein. The sample lists 300,000 to 400,000 distinct CDR3 sequences, less than 15% occurring once. This receptor was identified in a woman aged 18-30 years with Graves' hyperthyroidism. Input material: blood. The chain employs TRBV6-1 and TRBJ2-7; 8 bases line up with TRBD2. CDR3 DNA sequence: TGTGCCAGCAGTCCCGGGGGGGTCTCCTCGGAGTACTTC. Its protein is CASSPGGVSSEYF.